This T cell receptor (beta chain) was documented in a study of blood T cell repertoires in COVID-19. The wider study: Sites across the United States, Italy and Spain contributed samples from acute and convalescent COVID-19.

Study processing details: Amplification of reference gene primers provided the estimated nucleated cell counts. Profiling relied on immunoSEQ multiplex PCR, and the TCRdb table lists in-frame clones only, not all of them. The V and J calls and clone size come from that table; D and trimming were worked out from the DNA. The sample carries some 290,000 clones, around 92% recorded once. Germline trimming cut 6 bases from V and 5 bases from J; bases unmatched to any gene: 7. This CDR3 has 14 residues. Per germline, CDR1 SNHLY and CDR2 FYNNEI. The TCR was taken from a woman between 25 and 40 years old who had recovered from COVID-19. Material for sequencing was PBMCs or T cells enriched from blood (not recorded which). The gene calls are TRBV2 and TRBJ1-2; 9 nucleotides align to TRBD1. The CDR3 protein is CASRFTGGKYGYTF. The CDR3 nucleotides read TGTGCCAGCAGGTTTACAGGGGGCAAGTATGGCTACACCTTC.